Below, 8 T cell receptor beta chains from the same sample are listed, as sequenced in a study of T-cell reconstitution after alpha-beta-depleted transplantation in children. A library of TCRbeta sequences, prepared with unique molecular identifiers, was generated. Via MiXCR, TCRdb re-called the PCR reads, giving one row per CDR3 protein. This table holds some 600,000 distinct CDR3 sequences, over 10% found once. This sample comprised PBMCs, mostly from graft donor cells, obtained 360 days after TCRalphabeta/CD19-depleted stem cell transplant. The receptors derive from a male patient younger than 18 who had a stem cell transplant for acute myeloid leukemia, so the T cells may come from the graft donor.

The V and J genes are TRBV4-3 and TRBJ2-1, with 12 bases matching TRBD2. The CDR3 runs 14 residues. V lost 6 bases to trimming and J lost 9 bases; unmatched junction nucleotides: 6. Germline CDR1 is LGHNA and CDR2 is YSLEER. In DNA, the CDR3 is TGCGCCAGCAGTCAACTAGCGGGAGGCGGTGAGCAGTTCTTC. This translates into CASSQLAGGGEQFF.

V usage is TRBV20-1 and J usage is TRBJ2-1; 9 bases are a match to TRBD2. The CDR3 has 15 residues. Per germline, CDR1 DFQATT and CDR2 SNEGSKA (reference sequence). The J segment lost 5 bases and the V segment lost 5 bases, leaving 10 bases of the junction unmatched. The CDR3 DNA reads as TGCAGTGCTCAAGATAGCGGGAGTCACAACAATGAGCAGTTCTTC. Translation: CSAQDSGSHNNEQFF.

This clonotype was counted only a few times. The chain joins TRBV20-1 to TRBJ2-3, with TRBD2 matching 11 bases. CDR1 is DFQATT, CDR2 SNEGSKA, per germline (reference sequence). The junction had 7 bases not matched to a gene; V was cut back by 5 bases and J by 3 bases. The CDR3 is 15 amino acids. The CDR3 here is CSALLGTSGTDTQYF. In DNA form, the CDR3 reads TGCAGTGCTCTACTTGGGACTAGCGGTACAGATACGCAGTATTTT.

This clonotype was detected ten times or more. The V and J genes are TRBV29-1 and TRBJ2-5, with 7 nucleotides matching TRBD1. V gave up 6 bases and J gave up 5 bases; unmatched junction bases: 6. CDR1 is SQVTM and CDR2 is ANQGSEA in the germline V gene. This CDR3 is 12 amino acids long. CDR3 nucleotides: TGCAGCGTAACAGGGGTCGGGGAGACCCAGTACTTC. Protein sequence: CSVTGVGETQYF.

CDR3 DNA: TGCAGTGGAATCCTGATCCTAACAGGGCAAAAAACCTACGAGCAGTACTTC. It codes for CSGILILTGQKTYEQYF. The chain recombines TRBV20-1 with TRBJ2-7; a weak D match, TRBD1 (6 bases). V lost 7 bases to trimming and J lost 2 bases, with 27 bases between them. Germline loops: CDR1 DFQATT, CDR2 SNEGSKA (reference sequence). This CDR3 has 17 amino acids.

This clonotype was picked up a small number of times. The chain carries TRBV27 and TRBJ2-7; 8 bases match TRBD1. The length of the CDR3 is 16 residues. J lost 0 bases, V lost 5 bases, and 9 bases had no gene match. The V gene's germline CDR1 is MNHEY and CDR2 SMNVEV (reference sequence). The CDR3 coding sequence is TGTGCCAGCAGTCGCCGAACCGGGACAGGCTCCTACGAGCAGTACTTC. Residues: CASSRRTGTGSYEQYF.

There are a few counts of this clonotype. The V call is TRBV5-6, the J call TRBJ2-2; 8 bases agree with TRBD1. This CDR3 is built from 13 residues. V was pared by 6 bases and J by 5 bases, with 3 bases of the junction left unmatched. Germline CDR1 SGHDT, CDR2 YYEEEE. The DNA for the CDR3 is TGTGCCAGCACCCGGACAGGGACCGGGGAGCTGTTTTTT. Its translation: CASTRTGTGELFF.

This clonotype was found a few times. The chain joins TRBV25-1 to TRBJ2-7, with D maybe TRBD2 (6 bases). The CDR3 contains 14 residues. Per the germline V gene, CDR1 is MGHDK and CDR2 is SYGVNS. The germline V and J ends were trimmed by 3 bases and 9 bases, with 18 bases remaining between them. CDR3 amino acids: CASSEWGDPDRQYF. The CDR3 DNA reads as TGTGCCAGCAGTGAGTGGGGGGACCCCGACAGGCAGTACTTC.